These 19 T cell receptor beta chains were sequenced from one sample in a study of Ad26.COV2.S vaccination and SARS-CoV-2 variants. Here immunoSEQ multiplex PCR was the method, and the copy in TCRdb shows in-frame clones only, minus some. The sample lists some 180,000 clones, 87% occurring once. Here the sequenced sample was peripheral blood, taken after recovery from COVID-19. The receptors originated from a human donor who had recovered from COVID-19.

The CDR3 DNA follows: TGTGCCAGTAGTTTCGGAGGAGGCCAGCCCCAGCATTTT. As protein: CASSFGGGQPQHF. The chain carries TRBV19 and TRBJ1-5; D gene uncertain. CDR3 size: 13 residues. Trimming removed 5 bases from V and 7 bases from J, with 12 bases in between. CDR1 and CDR2 from the germline V gene are LNHDA and SQIVND (reference sequence).

The chain couples TRBV3-1 (or the pseudogene TRBV3-2) to TRBJ2-7, with 8 bases identical to TRBD2. With V trimmed by 2 bases and J by 2 bases, 2 bases remained unmatched. Germline CDR1 and CDR2: LGHDT and YNNKEL (reference sequence). The length of the CDR3 is 14 residues. The CDR3 DNA follows: TGTGCCAGCAGCCAAATAGCGGGGACCTACGAGCAGTACTTC. It translates to CASSQIAGTYEQYF.

This rearrangement joins TRBV28 to TRBJ2-7, with TRBD2 matching 15 bases. Trimming cost V 7 bases and J 2 bases; bases outside gene matches: 9. CDR3 size: 17 residues. Germline V gene lookup returns CDR1 MDHEN and CDR2 SYDVKM. The CDR3 bases are TGTGCCAGCACCCGAGGACTAGCGGGGGGGAGGGCCTACGAGCAGTACTTC. Encoded protein: CASTRGLAGGRAYEQYF.

This clone was picked up a small number of times. The rearrangement joins TRBV12-2 to TRBJ1-1; the table names TRBD1, a call not compared with the DNA. TRBV12-2 counts as a pseudogene. The CDR3 has 15 residues. CDR3 protein: CASRLWAGTLTEAFF. DNA for the CDR3: TGTGCAAGTCGACTCTGGGCAGGCACACTCACTGAAGCTTTCTTT.

The chain couples TRBV29-1 to TRBJ1-1, with a possible D match to TRBD1 (5 bases). Germline-derived CDR1 and CDR2 are SQVTM and ANQGSEA. This CDR3 contains 14 residues. The V and J ends lost 4 bases and 1 base respectively, with 13 bases between them. CDR3 region: CSVGTGTGNTEAFF. The CDR3 DNA reads TGCAGCGTTGGTACCGGGACGGGGAACACTGAAGCTTTCTTT.

This sequence joins TRBV3-1 (or the pseudogene TRBV3-2) and TRBJ2-1; 8 nucleotides align to TRBD2. The germline gives CDR1 LGHDT, CDR2 YNNKEL (reference sequence). CDR3 length: 16 residues. V lost 4 bases to trimming and J lost 4 bases; unmatched junction nucleotides: 9. CDR3 bases: TGTGCCAGCAGCCGGGACTTAGCGGGGCTTTACAATGAGCAGTTCTTC. Protein: CASSRDLAGLYNEQFF.

This chain joins TRBV4-1 and TRBJ1-2; D remains unclear. Per germline, CDR1 MGHRA and CDR2 YSYEKL. V gave up 2 bases and J gave up 2 bases, with 12 bases separating them. The CDR3 consists of 15 residues. The CDR3 nucleotides are TGCGCCAGCAGCCAACCCTTGACCCTAAACTATGGCTACACCTTC. This codes for CASSQPLTLNYGYTF.

The chain recombines TRBV6-4 with TRBJ1-6; 8 nucleotides agree with TRBD1. V shed 9 bases and J 9 bases; nucleotides not matched to a gene: 10. Germline V CDR1 and CDR2: MRHNA, SNTAGT. The CDR3 is 14 residues long. CDR3 protein: CASAQGAGGSPLHF. In DNA form, the CDR3 reads TGTGCCAGTGCCCAGGGGGCTGGAGGTTCACCCCTCCACTTT.

The CDR3 DNA sequence: TGTGCCAGTAGTATGCGCACTAGCGGGAGTTACAATGAGCAGTTCTTC. Protein sequence: CASSMRTSGSYNEQFF. The rearrangement links TRBV19 to TRBJ2-1, with TRBD2 matching 11 bases. Losses at the gene ends were 3 bases for V and 4 bases for J; bases not matched to a gene: 5. CDR3 length: 16 amino acids. From germline, CDR1 is LNHDA and CDR2 SQIVND (reference sequence).

The gene calls are TRBV6-6 and TRBJ2-1, with TRBD2 identical over 7 bases. CDR1 and CDR2 from the germline V gene are MNHNY and SVGAGI (reference sequence). Trimming at V came to 6 bases and at J to 6 bases, leaving 11 bases not matched to a gene. The CDR3 is 15 amino acids. In DNA form, the CDR3 reads TGTGCCAGCAGCCCTCTTGTGCGGGAGCGCAATGAGCAGTTCTTC. Translated: CASSPLVRERNEQFF.

The V gene is TRBV6-5, the J gene TRBJ2-1; D not resolved. The CDR3 is 12 amino acids. V was trimmed by 7 bases and J by 2 bases, leaving 6 bases between them. The germline CDR1 and CDR2 sequences are MNHEY and SVGAGI. The CDR3 DNA sequence: TGTGCCAGCAACGGTCCCTACAATGAGCAGTTCTTC. This encodes CASNGPYNEQFF.

This clone has a handful of counts. J is TRBJ2-7 and V is TRBV6-4; D remains ambiguous. Trimming pared 4 bases from V and 4 bases from J, leaving 11 bases between. Germline CDR1 reads MRHNA; CDR2 reads SNTAGT. This CDR3 region has 13 residues. The CDR3 spells CASSASFGYEQYF. CDR3 DNA: TGTGCCAGCAGTGCCTCTTTCGGGTACGAGCAGTACTTC.

The genes are TRBV6-6 and TRBJ2-1, with 7 bases matching TRBD2. The CDR3 is made up of 14 amino acids. The germline gives CDR1 MNHNY, CDR2 SVGAGI (reference sequence). With 2 bases clipped from V and 5 bases from J, the junction kept 3 bases outside the gene matches. CDR3 protein: CASSYRTSHNEQFF. CDR3 nucleotides: TGTGCCAGCAGTTACCGGACTAGTCACAATGAGCAGTTCTTC.

The J gene is TRBJ1-6, the V gene TRBV4-1; D is unresolved. This CDR3 spans 16 amino acids. Germline values: CDR1 MGHRA, CDR2 YSYEKL. V was cut by 1 base and J by 9 bases, with 16 bases left in between. CDR3 sequence reads: CASSQGPFVLGSPLHF. The CDR3 DNA reads TGCGCCAGCAGCCAAGGCCCCTTCGTCCTTGGTTCACCCCTCCACTTT.

This clone appeared a single time. The chain carries TRBV5-8 and TRBJ2-1; the D gene is possibly TRBD1 (5 bases). CDR1 and CDR2 from the germline V gene are SGHTS and YDEGEE. CDR3 length equals 13 residues. V gave up 0 bases and J gave up 14 bases, with 15 bases separating them. The CDR3 sequence: CASSLGGQGGEFF. As DNA, the CDR3 is TGTGCCAGCAGCTTGGGAGGTCAGGGTGGGGAGTTCTTC.

This clone appeared a few times. The rearrangement links TRBV12-5 to TRBJ1-6; 7 positions agree with TRBD1. The V and J ends lost 6 bases and 8 bases, in that order; junction bases with no gene match: 4. This CDR3 comprises 13 residues. Per germline, CDR1 LGHNT and CDR2 FRNRAP. The CDR3, as DNA: TGTGCTAGTGGGACAGGGAGCGATTCACCCCTCCACTTT. Protein sequence: CASGTGSDSPLHF.

The rearrangement uses TRBV30 and TRBJ1-5; D is unresolved. This CDR3 has 14 residues. Germline V CDR1 and CDR2: GTSNPN, SVGIG (reference sequence). V gave up 1 base and J gave up 2 bases, with 9 bases separating them. The CDR3 is CAWSAGSGNQPQHF. In DNA form, the CDR3 reads TGTGCCTGGAGTGCAGGTTCGGGCAATCAGCCCCAGCATTTT.

The genes are TRBV27 and TRBJ1-1, with a possible D match to TRBD1 (5 bases). Trimming removed 4 bases from V and 4 bases from J, with 16 bases in between. There are 15 residues in the CDR3. Per the germline V gene, CDR1 is MNHEY and CDR2 is SMNVEV (reference sequence). The CDR3 region is CASSSYREGSTEAFF. CDR3 coding DNA: TGTGCCAGCAGTTCCTACCGGGAGGGGAGCACTGAAGCTTTCTTT.

With regard to this clone: The same CDR3 is also encoded by other DNA sequences in this sample. The chain is built from TRBV18 and TRBJ2-5; no clear D. CDR1 KGHSH and CDR2 LQKENI come from the germline V gene. Trimming stripped 0 bases from V and 5 bases from J, with 4 bases between. This CDR3 contains 12 residues. CDR3 region: CASSPPGETQYF. The CDR3 bases are TGTGCCAGCTCACCACCGGGGGAGACCCAGTACTTC. The whole variable domain, filled in from reference TRBV18 and TRBJ2-5, reads NAGVMQNPRHLVRRRGQEARLRCSPMKGHSHVYWYRQLPEEGLKFMVYLQKENIIDESGMPKERFSAEFPKEGPSILRIQQVVRGDSAAYFCASSPPGETQYFGPGTRLLVL.